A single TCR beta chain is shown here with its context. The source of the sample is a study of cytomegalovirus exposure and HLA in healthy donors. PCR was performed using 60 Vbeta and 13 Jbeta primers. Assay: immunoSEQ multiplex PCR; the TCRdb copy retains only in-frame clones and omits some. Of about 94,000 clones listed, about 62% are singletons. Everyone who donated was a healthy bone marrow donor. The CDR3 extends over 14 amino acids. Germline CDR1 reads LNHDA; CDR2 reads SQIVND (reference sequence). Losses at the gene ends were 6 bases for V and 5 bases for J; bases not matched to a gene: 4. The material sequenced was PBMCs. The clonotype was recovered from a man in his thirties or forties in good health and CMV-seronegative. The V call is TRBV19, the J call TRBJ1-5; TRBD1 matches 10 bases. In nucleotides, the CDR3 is TGTGCCAGTAGAGGACAGGGGGGCGATCAGCCCCAGCATTTT. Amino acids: CASRGQGGDQPQHF.